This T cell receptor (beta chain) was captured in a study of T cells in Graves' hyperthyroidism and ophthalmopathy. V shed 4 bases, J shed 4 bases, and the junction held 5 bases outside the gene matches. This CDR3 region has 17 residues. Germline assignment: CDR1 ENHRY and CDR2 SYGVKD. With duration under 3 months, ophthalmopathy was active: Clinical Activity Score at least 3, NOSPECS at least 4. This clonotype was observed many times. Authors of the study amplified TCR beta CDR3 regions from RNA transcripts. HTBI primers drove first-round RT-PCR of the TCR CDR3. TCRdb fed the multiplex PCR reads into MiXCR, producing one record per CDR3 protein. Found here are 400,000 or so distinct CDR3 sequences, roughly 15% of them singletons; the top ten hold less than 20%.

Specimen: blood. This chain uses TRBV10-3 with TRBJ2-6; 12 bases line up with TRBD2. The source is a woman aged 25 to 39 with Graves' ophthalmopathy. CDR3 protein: CAISGTSGVPGANVLTF. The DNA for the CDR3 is TGTGCCATCAGTGGGACTAGCGGGGTGCCCGGGGCCAACGTCCTGACTTTC.